One sample yielded the 3 T cell receptor beta chains listed below, sequenced in a study of cytomegalovirus exposure and HLA in healthy donors. The PCR ran on 60 Vbeta and 13 Jbeta primers. Some clones are missing from TCRdb's copy, which holds only in-frame ones; the method was immunoSEQ multiplex PCR. The sample has more than 100,000 clones, around two thirds seen once; the top ten hold around 2.5%. Source material: PBMCs. The receptors were sampled from a middle-aged woman in good health and CMV-seronegative.

V usage is TRBV7-9 and J usage is TRBJ1-2; 7 nucleotides match TRBD1. Germline trimming cut 6 bases from V and 4 bases from J; bases unmatched to any gene: 5. Looked up from germline, CDR1 is SEHNR and CDR2 is FQNEAQ (reference sequence). The CDR3 consists of 13 residues. In DNA, the CDR3 is TGTGCCAGCAGTGGACAGGACTTCTATGGCTACACCTTC. Protein sequence: CASSGQDFYGYTF.

The chain links TRBV15 to TRBJ2-1, with 16 bases that match TRBD2. Germline CDR1 LNHNV, CDR2 YYDKDF (reference sequence). The CDR3 consists of 20 residues. Trimming removed 3 bases from V and 0 bases from J; junction bases left unmatched: 8. CDR3 sequence reads: CATSRSPGLAGGSSYNEQFF. In DNA form, the CDR3 reads TGTGCCACCAGCAGGTCCCCGGGACTAGCGGGGGGGAGCTCCTACAATGAGCAGTTCTTC.

The chain recombines TRBV7-2 with TRBJ1-5, with no clear D. In germline, CDR1 is SGHTA, CDR2 FQGNSA. This CDR3 is built from 18 residues. Trimming stripped 1 base from V and 0 bases from J, with 16 bases between. The CDR3 DNA follows: TGTGCCAGCAGCTTAGAGGCCCCCTGGAGGGATAGCAATCAGCCCCAGCATTTT. Protein: CASSLEAPWRDSNQPQHF.